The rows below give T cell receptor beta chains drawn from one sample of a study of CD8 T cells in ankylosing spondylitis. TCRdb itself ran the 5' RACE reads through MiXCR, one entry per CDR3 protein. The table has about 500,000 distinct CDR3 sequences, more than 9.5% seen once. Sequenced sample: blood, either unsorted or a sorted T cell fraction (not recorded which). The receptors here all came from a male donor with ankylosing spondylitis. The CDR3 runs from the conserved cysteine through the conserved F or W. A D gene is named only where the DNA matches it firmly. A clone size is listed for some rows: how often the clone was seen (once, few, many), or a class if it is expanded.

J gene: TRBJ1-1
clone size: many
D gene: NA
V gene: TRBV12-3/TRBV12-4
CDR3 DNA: TGTGCCAGCAGCGTCGGATACTTCACTGAAGCTTTCTTT
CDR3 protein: CASSVGYFTEAFF

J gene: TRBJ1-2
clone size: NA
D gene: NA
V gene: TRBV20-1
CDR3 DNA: TGCAGTGCTTATACCGGGATGTATGGCTACACCTTC
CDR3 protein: CSAYTGMYGYTF

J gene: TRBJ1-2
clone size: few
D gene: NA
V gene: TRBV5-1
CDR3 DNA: TGCGCCAGCAGCCCGGAGGGTACAGGTCTATATGGCTACACCTTC
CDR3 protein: CASSPEGTGLYGYTF

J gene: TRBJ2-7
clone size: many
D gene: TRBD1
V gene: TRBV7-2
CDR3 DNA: TGTGCCAGCAGCGACAGGGTTTCCGACGAGCAGTACTTC
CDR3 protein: CASSDRVSDEQYF

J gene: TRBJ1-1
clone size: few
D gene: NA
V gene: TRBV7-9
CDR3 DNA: TGTGCCAGCAGCCGGGGGGGGGCTGAAGCTTTCTTT
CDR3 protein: CASSRGGAEAFF

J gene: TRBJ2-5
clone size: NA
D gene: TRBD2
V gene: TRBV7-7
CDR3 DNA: TGTGCCAGCAGTCAGACCGGGACTAGCGGGATTGAGACCCAGTACTTC
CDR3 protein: CASSQTGTSGIETQYF

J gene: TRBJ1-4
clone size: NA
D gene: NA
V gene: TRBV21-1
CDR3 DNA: TGTGCCAGCAGCAAAATTGACGGGGAGCGTAATGAAAAACTGTTTTTT
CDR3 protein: CASSKIDGERNEKLFF

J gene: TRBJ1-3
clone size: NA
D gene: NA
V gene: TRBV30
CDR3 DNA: TGTGCCTGGAGTGGGGGCACCAGAGTCTCTGGAAACACCATATATTTT
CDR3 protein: CAWSGGTRVSGNTIYF

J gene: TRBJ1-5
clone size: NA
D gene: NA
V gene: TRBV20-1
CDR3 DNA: TGCAGTGCTAGATTGGTTGTAAATCAGCCCCAGCATTTT
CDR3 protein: CSARLVVNQPQHF

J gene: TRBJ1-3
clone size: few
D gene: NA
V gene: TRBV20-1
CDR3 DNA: TGCAGTGCCAGGCCCCACTCTGGAAACACCATATATTTT
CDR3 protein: CSARPHSGNTIYF

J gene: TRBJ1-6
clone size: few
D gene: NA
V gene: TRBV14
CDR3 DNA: TGTGCCAGCAGCCAAGATGCGAACAGGCGACCCCTCCACTTT
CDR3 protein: CASSQDANRRPLHF

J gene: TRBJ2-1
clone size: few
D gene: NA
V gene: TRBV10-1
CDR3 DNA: TGCGCCAGCAGTGAGTCGGGACCGACGAGGAGGCAGTTCTTC
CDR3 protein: CASSESGPTRRQFF

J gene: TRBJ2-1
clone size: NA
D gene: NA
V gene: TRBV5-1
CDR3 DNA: TGCGCCAGCAGCCCCGGACGGGGTGGTAACAACAATGAGCAGTTCTTC
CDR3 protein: CASSPGRGGNNNEQFF

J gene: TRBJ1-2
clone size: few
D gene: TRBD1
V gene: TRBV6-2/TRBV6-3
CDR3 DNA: TGTGCCAGCAGTTTCGACAGGGCCCTCCGAGGCTACACCTTC
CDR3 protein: CASSFDRALRGYTF

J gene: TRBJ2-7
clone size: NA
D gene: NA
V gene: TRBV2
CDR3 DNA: TGTGCCAGCAGTACCTCAGGGTATAGCGACTCCTACGAGCAGTACTTC
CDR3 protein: CASSTSGYSDSYEQYF

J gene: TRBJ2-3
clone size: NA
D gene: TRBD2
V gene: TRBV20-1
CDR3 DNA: TGCAGTGCTTCCTCTAGCGGGGCCCCGGATACGCAGTATTTT
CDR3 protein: CSASSSGAPDTQYF

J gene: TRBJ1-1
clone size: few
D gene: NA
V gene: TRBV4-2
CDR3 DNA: TGTGCCAGCAGCCAACAAGGGGCCACAAACACTGAAGCTTTCTTT
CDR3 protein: CASSQQGATNTEAFF